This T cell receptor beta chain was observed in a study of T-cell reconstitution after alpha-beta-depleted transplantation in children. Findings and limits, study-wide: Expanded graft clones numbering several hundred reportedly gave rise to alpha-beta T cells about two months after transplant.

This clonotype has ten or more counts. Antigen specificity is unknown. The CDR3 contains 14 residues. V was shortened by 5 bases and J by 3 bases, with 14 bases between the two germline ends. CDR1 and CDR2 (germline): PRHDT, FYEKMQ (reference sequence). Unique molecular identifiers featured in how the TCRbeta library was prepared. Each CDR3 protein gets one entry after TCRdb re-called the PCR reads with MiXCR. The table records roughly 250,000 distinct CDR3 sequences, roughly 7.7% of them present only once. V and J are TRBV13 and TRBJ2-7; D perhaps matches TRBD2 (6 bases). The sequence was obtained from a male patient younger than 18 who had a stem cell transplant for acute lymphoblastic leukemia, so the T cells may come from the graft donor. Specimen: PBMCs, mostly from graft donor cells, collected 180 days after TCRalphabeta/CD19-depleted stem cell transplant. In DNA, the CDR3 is TGTGCCAGCAGCCCCCGGGGGTTGGTCTACGAGCAGTACTTC. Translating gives CASSPRGLVYEQYF.